These 25 T cell receptor beta chains share one sample of origin, sequenced in a study of blood T cell repertoires in COVID-19 (TCRdb year 2020). The library was prepared using the immunoSEQ multiplex PCR assay. TCRdb took this table from immuneACCESS and kept in-frame rearrangements with V and J called. Such tables lack part of the clones; where checked against another copy, unresolved V genes explain under half of the gap, and the rest is unexplained. Here the sample has some 260,000 clones; 70% to 85% occur a single time. Roughly 4.9% of the sample rests with the top ten. Sequenced: peripheral blood. The receptors were sampled from a woman of 80 years or more with active or convalescent COVID-19.

The V call is TRBV7-9, the J call TRBJ1-1; D is ambiguous. Germline-derived CDR1 and CDR2 are SEHNR and FQNEAQ (reference sequence). The CDR3 covers 13 residues. V lost 1 base, J lost 5 bases, and 8 bases lay in between. The CDR3 spells CASSLGGRTEAFF. In DNA form, the CDR3 reads TGTGCCAGCAGCTTAGGCGGTCGTACTGAAGCTTTCTTT.

The CDR3 DNA follows: TGTGCCAGCACACGTGGGGCAGGGGAGTATGGCTACACCTTC. The encoded protein is CASTRGAGEYGYTF. The chain combines TRBV2 with TRBJ1-2; D is possibly TRBD1 (6 bases). Trimming cost V 7 bases and J 5 bases, with 17 bases left between them. CDR1 and CDR2 from the germline V gene are SNHLY and FYNNEI. The CDR3 consists of 14 residues.

The CDR3 sequence is CASSLEGLATYEQYF. The CDR3 DNA reads as TGCGCCAGCAGCTTGGAAGGACTAGCGACCTACGAGCAGTACTTC. The chain employs TRBV5-1 and TRBJ2-7; 9 bases are a match to TRBD2. The CDR3 is 15 amino acids. V trimming: 0 bases; J trimming: 2 bases; junction bases outside the gene matches: 3. Germline V CDR1 and CDR2: SGHRS, YFSETQ.

The J gene is TRBJ1-5, the V gene TRBV18, with D unresolved. Germline CDR1 reads KGHSH; CDR2 reads LQKENI. The germline V and J ends were trimmed by 2 bases and 4 bases, with 9 bases remaining between them. This CDR3 comprises 14 residues. The CDR3 sequence: CASSPAGSNQPQHF. DNA for the CDR3: TGTGCCAGCTCACCAGCAGGCTCTAATCAGCCCCAGCATTTT. Supplemented by reference TRBV18 and TRBJ1-5, the full variable domain reads NAGVMQNPRHLVRRRGQEARLRCSPMKGHSHVYWYRQLPEEGLKFMVYLQKENIIDESGMPKERFSAEFPKEGPSILRIQQVVRGDSAAYFCASSPAGSNQPQHFGDGTRLSIL.

The chain carries TRBV7-2 and TRBJ1-5; 7 bases are shared with TRBD1. V lost 3 bases and J lost 2; bases outside the gene matches: 4. CDR1 and CDR2 from the germline V gene are SGHTA and FQGNSA. The CDR3 runs to 15 residues. The CDR3 here is CASSFGTGGNQPQHF. The DNA for the CDR3 is TGTGCCAGCAGCTTCGGCACAGGGGGCAATCAGCCCCAGCATTTT.

The chain recombines TRBV20-1 with TRBJ2-7; D remains unclear. Germline loops: CDR1 DFQATT, CDR2 SNEGSKA (reference sequence). The CDR3 extends over 10 amino acids. Between the trimmed V and J ends, which lost 6 bases and 7 bases, there was a span of 10 bases. Here the CDR3 reads CSALRQEQYF. The CDR3 region has the DNA TGCAGTGCACTTAGACAAGAGCAGTACTTC.

The chain is built from TRBV9 and TRBJ2-1, with TRBD2 matching 13 bases. After removal of 4 bases from V and 1 base from J, the junction contained 8 bases not matched to a gene. Per germline, CDR1 SGDLS and CDR2 YYNGEE. The CDR3 totals 18 residues. Written as DNA, the CDR3 is TGTGCCAGCAGCCTGGGACTAGCGGGACCGGCATCCTACAATGAGCAGTTCTTC. This translates into CASSLGLAGPASYNEQFF.

The chain carries TRBV7-8 and TRBJ2-7; 9 bases agree with TRBD1. Trimming took 4 bases from V and 0 from J; bases not matched to a gene: 4. CDR1 and CDR2 from the germline V gene are SGHVS and FQNEAQ. The CDR3 has 15 amino acids. For the CDR3, the DNA is TGTGCCAGCAGCTCCCCGGGACAGGGCTCCTACGAGCAGTACTTC. This sequence encodes CASSSPGQGSYEQYF.

V usage is TRBV7-9 and J usage is TRBJ1-1, with 7 bases that match TRBD1. Germline CDR1 is SEHNR and CDR2 is FQNEAQ (reference sequence). This CDR3 is built from 15 residues. The V segment lost 1 base and the J segment 4 bases; nucleotides outside the gene matches: 6. The CDR3 bases are TGTGCCAGCAGCTTAGTAGGGGGCGCTTCCACTGAAGCTTTCTTT. Protein: CASSLVGGASTEAFF. Drawing the rest from reference TRBV7-9 and TRBJ1-1, the complete variable domain is DTGVSQNPRHKITKRGQNVTFRCDPISEHNRLYWYRQTLGQGPEFLTYFQNEAQLEKSRLLSDRFSAERPKGSFSTLEIQRTEQGDSAMYLCASSLVGGASTEAFFGQGTRLTVV.

This clone has only a few counts. V and J are TRBV19 and TRBJ1-1; D uncertain. Trimming took 8 bases from V and 4 from J, leaving 14 bases between them. Germline CDR1 reads LNHDA; CDR2 reads SQIVND (reference sequence). The CDR3 totals 13 residues. The CDR3 spells CASQVPGSTEAFF. CDR3 nucleotides: TGTGCCAGTCAGGTTCCGGGGAGCACTGAAGCTTTCTTT.

This chain joins TRBV23-1 and TRBJ2-7; 9 nucleotides match TRBD1. TRBV23-1 qualifies as an ORF whose function is uncertain. The V gene end was trimmed by 0 bases and the J gene end by 0 bases; junction bases not matched to a gene: 12. CDR3 length equals 19 residues. The CDR3 protein is CASSQSHRGPSSPSYEQYF. In DNA, the CDR3 is TGCGCCAGCAGTCAATCTCACAGGGGGCCCAGCTCACCCTCCTACGAGCAGTACTTC.

The V gene is TRBV2, the J gene TRBJ2-5; tentatively, D is TRBD2 (6 bases). Germline-derived CDR1 and CDR2 are SNHLY and FYNNEI. This CDR3 is 14 amino acids long. Between the trimmed V and J ends, which lost 4 bases and 0 bases, there was a span of 9 bases. CDR3 sequence: CASSGGEYQETQYF. The CDR3 DNA reads as TGTGCCAGCAGTGGGGGGGAGTACCAAGAGACCCAGTACTTC.

The V gene is TRBV6-4, the J gene TRBJ2-7, with D possibly matching TRBD2 (5 bases). Germline loops: CDR1 MRHNA, CDR2 SNTAGT. The V end lost 7 bases, the J end lost 1 base, and 26 bases lay between the germline ends. The CDR3 spans 18 residues. CDR3 nucleotide sequence: TGTGCCAGCAACCCCCAGAGGGTAATTTGGAGTATGTCCTACGAGCAGTACTTC. Protein sequence: CASNPQRVIWSMSYEQYF.

This clone appeared a few times. The rearrangement links TRBV3-1 (or the pseudogene TRBV3-2) to TRBJ2-3, with D hard to call. V lost 4 bases and J 2 bases, leaving 4 bases between the germline ends. The germline V gene has CDR1 LGHDT and CDR2 YNNKEL (reference sequence). This CDR3 region has 12 residues. The chain's CDR3 is CASSLYTDTQYF. CDR3 sequence (DNA): TGTGCCAGCAGCCTATACACAGATACGCAGTATTTT.

The V gene is TRBV11-2, the J gene TRBJ1-1; the D is unclear. Germline CDR1 is SGHAT and CDR2 is FQNNGV. This CDR3 is 13 amino acids long. V lost 5 bases to trimming and J lost 4 bases, with 11 bases between them. CDR3 coding DNA: TGTGCCAGCAGCCCCTATCAAAGCACTGAAGCTTTCTTT. It is translated as CASSPYQSTEAFF.

The chain joins TRBV2 to TRBJ1-3; 7 positions match TRBD1. Germline V gene lookup returns CDR1 SNHLY and CDR2 FYNNEI. Trimming took 6 bases from V and 3 from J; bases not matched to a gene: 8. This CDR3 has 15 residues. The CDR3 nucleotides are TGTGCCAGCAGGGGGACAGACCGGAATGGAAACACCATATATTTT. It specifies CASRGTDRNGNTIYF.

This sequence joins TRBV6-5 and TRBJ1-2; 7 bases are a match to TRBD1. Trimming cost V 10 bases and J 4 bases; bases outside gene matches: 6. The germline V gene has CDR1 MNHEY and CDR2 SVGAGI. The CDR3 length is 12 residues. CDR3 protein: CATLDRAYGYTF. CDR3 in DNA: TGTGCCACCTTAGACAGGGCCTATGGCTACACCTTC.

V and J are TRBV27 and TRBJ1-4, with D uncertain. V lost 1 base, J lost 0 bases, and 6 bases lay in between. The CDR3 length is 15 residues. Per germline, CDR1 MNHEY and CDR2 SMNVEV (reference sequence). CDR3 amino acids: CASSLFGTTNEKLFF. The CDR3 DNA sequence: TGTGCCAGCAGTTTATTCGGGACAACTAATGAAAAACTGTTTTTT.

This clone turned up a few times. This rearrangement joins TRBV7-8 to TRBJ1-1; D not certain. The CDR3 is 12 residues long. Looked up from germline, CDR1 is SGHVS and CDR2 is FQNEAQ. V was trimmed by 5 bases and J by 10 bases, leaving 14 bases between them. CDR3 sequence reads: CASSLSGWTAFF. For the CDR3, the DNA is TGTGCCAGCAGCCTTAGCGGCTGGACAGCTTTCTTT.

The chain has TRBV5-6 and TRBJ2-5; TRBD2 is a possible D gene (5 bases). The CDR3 covers 15 residues. In germline, CDR1 is SGHDT, CDR2 YYEEEE. V was clipped by 0 bases and J by 1 base, with 10 bases between them. CDR3 DNA: TGTGCCAGCAGCTTGGCGGGAATGCTCCAAGAGACCCAGTACTTC. It codes for CASSLAGMLQETQYF.

The chain has TRBV19 and TRBJ2-2, with 8 bases lining up with TRBD1. After removal of 5 bases from V and 0 bases from J, the junction contained 8 bases not matched to a gene. CDR1 is LNHDA, CDR2 SQIVND, per germline (reference sequence). The CDR3 is 17 residues long. The CDR3 loop reads CASSARDRTTNTGELFF. CDR3 sequence (DNA): TGTGCCAGTAGTGCTAGGGACAGGACAACGAACACCGGGGAGCTGTTTTTT.

The CDR3 DNA reads as TGTGCCAGCAGTCGAGACACTTACACCGGGGAGCTGTTTTTT. Translation: CASSRDTYTGELFF. This rearrangement joins TRBV6-5 to TRBJ2-2, with D uncertain. The CDR3 is 14 amino acids. Germline V gene lookup returns CDR1 MNHEY and CDR2 SVGAGI. The V and J ends lost 5 bases and 3 bases respectively, with 10 bases between them.

The genes are TRBV10-1 and TRBJ1-1; possible D gene TRBD1, 5 bases. There are 14 residues in the CDR3. Trimming shortened V by 4 bases and J by 4 bases, and 13 bases separated the two germline ends. CDR1 and CDR2 from the germline V gene are WNHNN and SYGVQD (reference sequence). In DNA form, the CDR3 reads TGCGCCAGCAGTGCGGCGGGGCGGGCCACTGAAGCTTTCTTT. Protein product: CASSAAGRATEAFF.

The V and J genes are TRBV11-2 and TRBJ2-3; 7 nucleotides agree with TRBD1. CDR1 and CDR2 (germline): SGHAT, FQNNGV. This CDR3 is built from 15 residues. The junction had 9 bases not matched to a gene; V was cut back by 5 bases and J by 4 bases. CDR3 nucleotides: TGTGCCAGCAGCCCGAGGACAGGAGGAGCAGATACGCAGTATTTT. Its protein product is CASSPRTGGADTQYF.

This clone was counted only a few times. CDR3 bases: TGTGCCAGCAGCGTAGAGGCGGGCAGGGGAAGGGGAAACACCATATATTTT. Its translation: CASSVEAGRGRGNTIYF. This chain connects TRBV9 to TRBJ1-3; maybe TRBD1 (6 bases). CDR1 and CDR2 from the germline V gene are SGDLS and YYNGEE. The CDR3 is 17 amino acids. Deletions cut 0 bases from V and 4 bases from J, with 17 bases between.